This T cell receptor beta chain was found in a study of cytomegalovirus exposure and HLA in healthy donors. Produced via immunoSEQ multiplex PCR; TCRdb's table is partial and in-frame only. This table has 150,000 to 200,000 clones, more than 75% appearing once. Germline CDR1 reads SGHNT; CDR2 reads YENEEA. The V gene end was trimmed by 8 bases and the J gene end by 4 bases; junction bases not matched to a gene: 7. This CDR3 has 13 amino acids. The sequence was obtained from a man younger than 35 in good health and CMV-seropositive. This chain joins TRBV11-3 and TRBJ1-1, with 7 bases fitting TRBD1. The source material was PBMCs. The DNA for the CDR3 is TGTGCCAGCTCCCGAGACAGGGCCACTGAAGCTTTCTTT. Its translation: CASSRDRATEAFF.